The clone carrying this TCR beta chain was found many times. The target antigen is unknown. This sample was taken from a study of T-cell reconstitution after alpha-beta-depleted transplantation in children. Study-wide points: Expanded graft clones, several hundred of them, were reportedly the source of alpha-beta T cells about two months after transplant.

Trimming took 5 bases from V and 4 from J; bases not matched to a gene: 19. CDR3 size: 18 residues. Looked up from germline, CDR1 is SGHRS and CDR2 is YFSETQ. Unique molecular identifiers were built into the TCRbeta library. In TCRdb, the PCR reads were re-called with MiXCR into one record per CDR3 protein. The repertoire holds tens of thousands of distinct CDR3 sequences, around 8.8% seen once, with 27% in the top ten. This clonotype originated in a male patient aged 2 to 9 who had a stem cell transplant for chronic granulomatous disease, so the T cells may come from the graft donor. The sample was PBMCs, mostly from graft donor cells, taken 60 days after TCRalphabeta/CD19-depleted stem cell transplant. The rearrangement links TRBV5-1 to TRBJ2-3; 7 positions agree with TRBD2. Here the CDR3 reads CASRRVSGIPNSPDTQYF. CDR3 sequence (DNA): TGCGCCAGCAGAAGAGTCAGCGGGATCCCCAATTCTCCAGATACGCAGTATTTT.